A selection of T cell receptor beta chains follows, all from one sample in a study of CD8+ T cells in alopecia areata. The assay was immunoSEQ multiplex PCR, and TCRdb's table has in-frame clones only and misses some. The repertoire consists of approximately 54,000 clones, with around 96% occurring once and the leading ten covering around 24%. This specimen was CD8+ T cells sorted from blood, taken at week 0. These receptors originate from a human donor with alopecia areata. CDR3s include the opening cysteine and the closing phenylalanine or tryptophan. A D gene is named only where the DNA matches it firmly. A row's size may be missing; if present it is once, few, many or a size class.

TRBJ2-2,once,TRBV7-9,TRBD1,CASSEVHRGYTGELFF,TGTGCCAGCAGCGAAGTACACAGGGGCTACACCGGGGAGCTGTTTTTT
TRBJ2-1,-,TRBV5-1,TRBD2,CASPTSGSYNEQFF,TGCGCCAGTCCGACTAGCGGCTCCTACAATGAGCAGTTCTTC
TRBJ2-7,-,TRBV2,TRBD2,CASIPRWLAGGHEQYF,TGTGCCAGCATCCCCAGGTGGCTAGCGGGGGGACACGAGCAGTACTTC
TRBJ1-4,-,TRBV5-6,TRBD1,CASSRRDSVNEKLFF,TGTGCCAGCAGCCGCCGGGACAGTGTTAATGAAAAACTGTTTTTT
TRBJ2-3,-,TRBV29-1,TRBD1,CSAWTGDADTQYF,TGCAGCGCTTGGACAGGGGATGCAGATACGCAGTATTTT
TRBJ2-7,-,TRBV29-1,TRBD2,CSVEVLAGGSTYEQYF,TGCAGCGTTGAAGTACTAGCGGGGGGTTCCACCTACGAGCAGTACTTC
TRBJ2-7,-,TRBV6-5,TRBD1,CASSFRQGLDEQYF,TGTGCCAGCAGTTTCCGACAGGGTCTCGACGAGCAGTACTTC
TRBJ1-1,once,TRBV6-6,-,CASSGHESYTEAFF,TGTGCCAGCAGCGGACATGAGAGCTACACTGAAGCTTTCTTT
TRBJ2-3,-,TRBV5-1,-,CASSAGVTDTQYF,TGCGCCAGCAGCGCTGGTGTCACAGATACGCAGTATTTT
TRBJ2-3,-,TRBV7-8,-,CASSLAQELYTQYF,TGTGCCAGCAGCTTAGCTCAGGAGCTCTATACGCAGTATTTT
TRBJ1-1,-,TRBV7-8,TRBD1,CASSVQGAGAEAFF,TGTGCCAGCAGCGTACAGGGGGCGGGAGCTGAAGCTTTCTTT
TRBJ1-2,-,TRBV29-1,TRBD1,CSVERQGVGYTF,TGCAGCGTTGAGCGACAGGGGGTGGGCTACACCTTC
TRBJ2-3,-,TRBV7-9,TRBD2,CASSLVAGDTDTQYF,TGTGCCAGCAGCTTAGTAGCGGGGGACACAGATACGCAGTATTTT
TRBJ2-3,-,TRBV2,-,CASSIRTATSTDTQYF,TGTGCCAGCAGTATAAGGACAGCAACTAGCACAGATACGCAGTATTTT
TRBJ2-7,-,TRBV7-9,TRBD1,CASSLVEQGAYEQYF,TGTGCCAGCAGCTTAGTGGAGCAGGGGGCTTACGAGCAGTACTTC
TRBJ2-2,-,TRBV30,-,CAWRENTGELFF,TGTGCCTGGAGGGAGAACACCGGGGAGCTGTTTTTT
TRBJ2-7,-,TRBV19,TRBD1,CASSIVGQFAEQYF,TGTGCCAGTAGTATAGTGGGACAGTTTGCCGAGCAGTACTTC
TRBJ2-7,-,TRBV14,-,CASSQDWTGPYSYEQYF,TGTGCCAGCAGCCAAGACTGGACCGGGCCCTACTCCTACGAGCAGTACTTC